The T cell receptor (beta chain) described here comes from a study of blood T cell repertoires in COVID-19. Trimming left V 4 bases short and J 4 bases short, with 6 bases between. The CDR3 extends over 11 amino acids. Germline lookup yields CDR1 SGHKS and CDR2 YYEKEE (reference sequence). Authors' data handling: The authors estimated nucleated cell counts from reference gene primer amplification. Produced via immunoSEQ multiplex PCR; TCRdb's table is partial and in-frame only. The D gene and trimming were derived from the DNA, and the V and J assignments and clone size from that table. The profile shows 280,000 or so clones, roughly nine tenths of them singletons. A COVID-19 case was met by exposed participants within 2 weeks before study entry.

The sample consisted of PBMCs or T cells enriched from blood (not recorded which). The TCR sequence derives from a woman in her forties or fifties who had been exposed to COVID-19. The rearrangement uses TRBV5-5 and TRBJ2-7, with D unclear. CDR3 DNA sequence: TGTGCCAGCAGCGATACTTACGAGCAGTACTTC. Encoded protein: CASSDTYEQYF.